A single sample is the source of the 24 T cell receptor beta chains below, sequenced in a study of blood T cell repertoires in COVID-19. Method: immunoSEQ multiplex PCR; TCRdb's copy keeps in-frame clones and lacks some. This sample has about 330,000 clones, with more than 80% found just once. Sequenced input: peripheral blood. These receptors all come from a man in his late teens or twenties who had recovered from COVID-19.

V gene TRBV2 combines with J gene TRBJ2-5; D gene unclear. From germline, CDR1 is SNHLY and CDR2 FYNNEI. There are 13 residues in the CDR3. The germline V and J ends were trimmed by 7 bases and 5 bases, with 14 bases remaining between them. The CDR3 DNA is TGTGCCAGCAATTGGGCAGTATGGGAGACCCAGTACTTC. It translates to CASNWAVWETQYF.

As for this clone: Mismatch with germline at one junction end may stem from a read error. The V and J genes are TRBV7-7 and TRBJ2-2; 12 nucleotides align to TRBD1. Germline lookup yields CDR1 SSHAT and CDR2 FNYEAQ (reference sequence). CDR3 size: 17 residues. DNA of the CDR3: TGTGCTAGCAGCCCCCCCCGGGACAGGGGGCGGTCCGGGGAGCTGTTTTTT. Translated: CASSPPRDRGRSGELFF.

The V and J genes are TRBV16 and TRBJ1-2; 9 bases are a match to TRBD1. The CDR3 totals 14 residues. Germline CDR1 reads KGHSY; CDR2 reads FQNENV. Trimming removed 4 bases from V and 4 bases from J; junction bases left unmatched: 4. CDR3 bases: TGTGCCAGCAGCCCTAGGACAGGGGCCTATGGCTACACCTTC. Translated: CASSPRTGAYGYTF.

The chain carries TRBV5-1 and TRBJ2-1, with 7 bases that match TRBD1. Trimming removed 4 bases from V and 13 bases from J; junction bases left unmatched: 11. The CDR3 length is 13 residues. Germline values: CDR1 SGHRS, CDR2 YFSETQ. The CDR3 spells CASSESPGQDQFF. CDR3 DNA sequence: TGCGCCAGCAGCGAATCGCCCGGACAGGACCAGTTCTTC.

The chain couples TRBV7-3 to TRBJ2-1; 14 bases line up with TRBD2. Germline loops: CDR1 SGHTA, CDR2 FQGTGA. V lost 4 bases, J lost 6 bases, and 2 bases stayed unmatched. The CDR3 has 15 amino acids. DNA for the CDR3: TGTGCCAGCAGCTCGGGACTAGCGGGAGTCAATGAGCAGTTCTTC. Its translation is CASSSGLAGVNEQFF.

The rearrangement uses TRBV5-1 and TRBJ1-4; 7 bases are a match to TRBD1. This CDR3 has 15 amino acids. CDR1 is SGHRS and CDR2 is YFSETQ in the germline V gene. The junction had 12 bases not matched to a gene; V was cut back by 5 bases and J by 8 bases. CDR3 residues: CASRRQGQTEEKLFF. CDR3 nucleotides: TGCGCCAGCAGGCGACAGGGACAAACGGAGGAAAAACTGTTTTTT. The full variable domain, in which reference TRBV5-1 and TRBJ1-4 provide the parts outside the CDR3, is KAGVTQTPRYLIKTRGQQVTLSCSPISGHRSVSWYQQTPGQGLQFLFEYFSETQRNKGNFPGRFSGRQFSNSRSEMNVSTLELGDSALYLCASRRQGQTEEKLFFGSGTQLSVL.

This clone was detected a few times. This rearrangement joins TRBV6-5 to TRBJ2-3; D is unresolved. From germline, CDR1 is MNHEY and CDR2 SVGAGI. The V gene lost 5 bases and the J gene lost 1 base, with 13 bases spanning the gap. The CDR3 runs 15 residues. CDR3 sequence (DNA): TGTGCCAGCAGTAAGCCCAACCAGGGCACAGATACGCAGTATTTT. The encoded protein is CASSKPNQGTDTQYF.

V and J are TRBV2 and TRBJ1-5; D possibly corresponds to TRBD1 (6 bases). The CDR3 covers 14 residues. V was clipped by 6 bases and J by 3 bases, with 12 bases between them. From germline, CDR1 is SNHLY and CDR2 FYNNEI. DNA for the CDR3: TGTGCCAGCAGCCGATGGACAGACAATCAGCCCCAGCATTTT. Protein product: CASSRWTDNQPQHF.

This clone has just one count. The chain employs TRBV14 and TRBJ1-1; tentative D call: TRBD1 (6 bases). Germline CDR1 reads SGHDN; CDR2 reads FVKESK. The V end lost 4 bases, the J end lost 4 bases, and 19 bases lay between the germline ends. CDR3 length: 16 residues. The CDR3 here is CASSRGTGQFSTEAFF. In DNA form, the CDR3 reads TGTGCCAGCAGCCGAGGGACGGGACAATTTTCCACTGAAGCTTTCTTT.

Notes on this clone: Other DNA sequences from this sample encode an identical CDR3 as well. In DNA form, the CDR3 reads TGTGCCAGCAGTCCTAGCGGATACGAGCAGTACTTC. Translation: CASSPSGYEQYF. The genes are TRBV12-3 or TRBV12-4 and TRBJ2-7, with 7 bases aligning to TRBD2. The CDR3 spans 12 residues. Trimming removed 5 bases from V and 4 bases from J; junction bases left unmatched: 2.

The DNA for the CDR3 is TGTGCCAGCAGCCAAGGGCTAGCGGGAAAGCTAGAGACCCAGTACTTC. This gives the protein CASSQGLAGKLETQYF. The J gene is TRBJ2-5, the V gene TRBV3-1 (or the pseudogene TRBV3-2), with TRBD2 identical over 9 bases. CDR1 LGHDT and CDR2 YNNKEL come from the germline V gene (reference sequence). The CDR3 loop spans 16 amino acids. V gave up 1 base and J gave up 4 bases; unmatched junction bases: 7.

The chain uses TRBV28 and TRBJ2-2, with 9 bases identical to TRBD1. V lost 6 bases and J lost 3; bases outside the gene matches: 8. Germline CDR1 MDHEN, CDR2 SYDVKM. The CDR3 is made up of 16 amino acids. The CDR3 region is CASSPRGTGYTGELFF. The DNA of the CDR3 is TGTGCCAGCAGCCCTCGGGGGACAGGGTACACCGGGGAGCTGTTTTTT.

This chain links TRBV5-4 with TRBJ2-4, with D perhaps matching TRBD1 (5 bases). Deletions cut 3 bases from V and 1 base from J, with 11 bases between. Germline loops: CDR1 SGHNT, CDR2 YYREEE (reference sequence). The CDR3 is 15 amino acids. Here the CDR3 DNA reads TGTGCCAGCAGCTCTAATCAGGGCGCCAAAAACATTCAGTACTTC. Translation: CASSSNQGAKNIQYF. The variable domain in full, completed from reference TRBV5-4 and TRBJ2-4, reads ETGVTQSPTHLIKTRGQQVTLRCSSQSGHNTVSWYQQALGQGPQFIFQYYREEENGRGNFPPRFSGLQFPNYSSELNVNALELDDSALYLCASSSNQGAKNIQYFGAGTRLSVL.

The CDR3 nucleotides are TGTGCCAGCAGCTACTCTGGACAGTTGAACACTGAAGCTTTCTTT. This gives the protein CASSYSGQLNTEAFF. The chain couples TRBV4-2 to TRBJ1-1; D is perhaps TRBD1 (6 bases). This CDR3 spans 15 amino acids. Trimming stripped 5 bases from V and 0 bases from J, with 13 bases between. Germline assignment: CDR1 LGHNA and CDR2 YNFKEQ.

This clone was seen a single time. The chain couples TRBV6-2 or TRBV6-3 to TRBJ1-2, with a possible D match to TRBD1 (5 bases). CDR3 size: 14 residues. Germline lookup yields CDR1 MNHEY and CDR2 SVGEGT. The V gene lost 2 bases and the J gene lost 5 bases, with 12 bases spanning the gap. In DNA form, the CDR3 reads TGTGCCAGCAGTTACCTCCAGGGATGGTATGGCTACACCTTC. This sequence encodes CASSYLQGWYGYTF.

The chain couples TRBV5-1 to TRBJ2-3; tentative D call: TRBD1 (6 bases). Germline V gives CDR1 SGHRS, CDR2 YFSETQ. V shed 4 bases and J shed 6 bases, with 15 bases lying between them. The CDR3 consists of 14 residues. The CDR3 sequence: CASSRTERTDTQYF. CDR3 coding DNA: TGCGCCAGCAGCCGGACAGAACGAACGGATACGCAGTATTTT.

The sample holds one count of this clone. V gene TRBV14 combines with J gene TRBJ2-1, with D perhaps matching TRBD1 (5 bases). In germline, CDR1 is SGHDN, CDR2 FVKESK. Trimming left V 7 bases short and J 0 bases short, with 16 bases between. This CDR3 has 16 residues. This chain's CDR3 is CASIGAGRSSYNEQFF. The CDR3 coding sequence is TGTGCCAGCATCGGAGCAGGGCGTAGCTCCTACAATGAGCAGTTCTTC.

DNA for the CDR3: TGTGCCAGCAGCTTAGCTAGCGGACTCCAAGAGACCCAGTACTTC. Its translation is CASSLASGLQETQYF. This chain uses TRBV7-3 with TRBJ2-5; 7 nucleotides match TRBD2. Germline V CDR1 and CDR2: SGHTA, FQGTGA. J gave up 1 base and V 2 bases, and 4 bases lay outside the gene matches. The CDR3 runs to 15 residues.

This chain links TRBV2 with TRBJ2-1; the match to TRBD1 covers 8 bases. Germline V gives CDR1 SNHLY, CDR2 FYNNEI. This CDR3 comprises 16 residues. The V and J ends lost 4 bases and 7 bases, in that order; junction bases with no gene match: 12. The CDR3 bases are TGTGCCAGCAGTGCAGGGGGCGCTACCTCTGGGAATGAGCAGTTCTTC. Amino acids: CASSAGGATSGNEQFF. The whole variable domain, remainder taken from reference TRBV2 and TRBJ2-1, is EPEVTQTPSHQVTQMGQEVILRCVPISNHLYFYWYRQILGQKVEFLVSFYNNEISEKSEIFDDQFSVERPDGSNFTLKIRSTKLEDSAMYFCASSAGGATSGNEQFFGPGTRLTVL.

The chain uses TRBV7-9 and TRBJ1-2; no clear D. The CDR3 sequence is 13 residues long. Trimming took off 2 bases at V and 5 bases at J, with 9 bases between the two ends. Per the germline V gene, CDR1 is SEHNR and CDR2 is FQNEAQ (reference sequence). The CDR3 DNA sequence: TGTGCCAGCAGCTTAAGTTCGGAGTATGGCTACACCTTC. Encoded protein: CASSLSSEYGYTF.

The CDR3 bases are TGTGCCACCAGCAGTCCCGGGACAGGTAGCAATCAGCCCCAGCATTTT. It specifies CATSSPGTGSNQPQHF. The V and J genes are TRBV15 and TRBJ1-5, with 8 bases matching TRBD1. The CDR3 has 16 amino acids. The germline CDR1 and CDR2 sequences are LNHNV and YYDKDF (reference sequence). J gave up 0 bases and V 3 bases, and 4 bases lay outside the gene matches.

The V and J genes are TRBV6-5 and TRBJ2-7; 10 bases fit TRBD1. With V trimmed by 7 bases and J by 12 bases, 9 bases remained unmatched. The CDR3 sequence is 12 residues long. Germline V gives CDR1 MNHEY, CDR2 SVGAGI. The CDR3 here is CASKSRQGAPYF. The DNA for the CDR3 is TGTGCCAGCAAGTCTAGACAGGGGGCCCCGTACTTC.

V is TRBV30 and J is TRBJ2-7; D is possibly TRBD2 (6 bases). CDR1 and CDR2 (germline): GTSNPN, SVGIG (reference sequence). V was pared by 4 bases and J by 4 bases, with 14 bases between. The CDR3 is 13 amino acids. CDR3 region: CAWTAGSGYEQYF. The CDR3 DNA follows: TGTGCCTGGACAGCCGGGAGTGGATACGAGCAGTACTTC.

The rearrangement links TRBV6-5 to TRBJ1-2; D is perhaps TRBD1 (5 bases). The V end lost 10 bases, the J end lost 5 bases, and 23 bases lay between the germline ends. The CDR3 runs 15 residues. The germline V gene has CDR1 MNHEY and CDR2 SVGAGI. The CDR3 bases are TGTGCCACCCACCGACCGGAGGAGGGGCTTTATGGCTACACCTTC. This codes for CATHRPEEGLYGYTF.